This TCR beta chain was captured in a study of blood T cells in healthy people across ages. The CDR3 is 18 residues long. V gave up 1 base and J gave up 4 bases, with 21 bases separating them. Looked up from germline, CDR1 is SGHTA and CDR2 is FQGNSA. A sample-barcoded 5' primer and a J-beta primer mix were used in a second PCR of roughly 6 to 11 cycles. TCRdb independently ran MiXCR on the 5' RACE reads; one entry per CDR3 protein. Of roughly 1.5 million distinct CDR3 sequences in the sample, roughly 43% were seen once. The sample providers were healthy Caucasian people from Russia, aged about 6 to 90.

This sequence originates from a woman younger than 35 in good health. The sample comprised blood. The chain has TRBV7-2 and TRBJ2-3; perhaps TRBD2 as D (5 bases). CDR3 residues: CASSLGPGEGFSADTQYF. CDR3 coding DNA: TGTGCCAGCAGCTTAGGCCCGGGCGAGGGTTTTTCTGCAGATACGCAGTATTTT.